The 5 T cell receptor beta chains below come from one sample, sequenced in a study of read filtering for tumor transcriptome and immune sequencing. The library was built from 400 to 500 ng RNA with molecular barcoded adaptors for alpha/delta and beta/gamma chains. TCRdb re-called the reads through MiXCR, storing one row per CDR3 protein. This repertoire shows 35,000 to 40,000 distinct CDR3 sequences, 12% to 15% found once; its top ten account for about 38%. The sample was a population of CD138-negative cells sorted from bone marrow. The receptors stem from a donor aged 40 or over with multiple myeloma.

The rearrangement uses TRBV11-2 and TRBJ2-1; 13 nucleotides agree with TRBD2. Germline values: CDR1 SGHAT, CDR2 FQNNGV. V dropped 1 base and J dropped 2; count of bases not matched to a gene: 2. The CDR3 length is 17 residues. In nucleotides, the CDR3 is TGTGCCAGCAGCTTAGGAACTAGCGGGAGGGCCTACAATGAGCAGTTCTTC. This codes for CASSLGTSGRAYNEQFF.

This clonotype showed up many times. The chain joins TRBV4-1 to TRBJ1-1, with D unclear. This CDR3 has 14 residues. Germline V gene data show CDR1 as MGHRA and CDR2 as YSYEKL. V lost 3 bases, J lost 5 bases, and 13 bases lay in between. The CDR3 protein is CASSQIVRVTEAFF. CDR3 bases: TGCGCCAGCAGCCAGATTGTGAGGGTTACTGAAGCTTTCTTT.

This clonotype was detected many times. V and J are TRBV9 and TRBJ2-1; 7 positions match TRBD2. Germline V gene lookup returns CDR1 SGDLS and CDR2 YYNGEE. CDR3 length equals 14 residues. V was clipped by 5 bases and J by 6 bases; unmatched bases: 8. DNA for the CDR3: TGTGCCAGCAGGCAGGCGGGAGAAGGCAATGAGCAGTTCTTC. Amino acids: CASRQAGEGNEQFF.

This clonotype appeared many times. The chain uses TRBV27 and TRBJ2-3; 8 nucleotides agree with TRBD2. This CDR3 is built from 12 residues. CDR1 and CDR2 (germline): MNHEY, SMNVEV (reference sequence). Trimming cost V 4 bases and J 12 bases; bases outside gene matches: 6. The CDR3 spells CASSYSGSPQYF. CDR3 nucleotide sequence: TGTGCCAGCAGTTACAGCGGGAGCCCACAGTATTTT.

This clonotype was counted at least ten times. The chain joins TRBV28 to TRBJ1-1; 9 bases line up with TRBD1. The CDR3 loop spans 17 amino acids. Germline values: CDR1 MDHEN, CDR2 SYDVKM. Unmatched junction bases numbered 9, after V lost 1 base and J lost 3 bases. The CDR3 sequence: CASSLLQGAGDYTEAFF. The CDR3, as DNA: TGTGCCAGCAGTTTATTACAGGGGGCGGGGGATTACACTGAAGCTTTCTTT. The full variable domain, rest sourced from reference TRBV28 and TRBJ1-1, is DVKVTQSSRYLVKRTGEKVFLECVQDMDHENMFWYRQDPGLGLRLIYFSYDVKMKEKGDIPEGYSVSREKKERFSLILESASTNQTSMYLCASSLLQGAGDYTEAFFGQGTRLTVV.